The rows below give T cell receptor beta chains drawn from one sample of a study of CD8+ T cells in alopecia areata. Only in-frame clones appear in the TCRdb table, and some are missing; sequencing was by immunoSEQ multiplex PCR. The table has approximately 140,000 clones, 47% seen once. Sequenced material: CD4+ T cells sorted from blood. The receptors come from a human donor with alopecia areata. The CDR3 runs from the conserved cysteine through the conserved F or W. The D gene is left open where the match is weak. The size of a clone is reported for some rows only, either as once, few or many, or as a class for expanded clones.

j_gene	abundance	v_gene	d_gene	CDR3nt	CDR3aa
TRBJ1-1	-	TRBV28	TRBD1	TGTGCCAGCATCGAGCAGACAGGGGGTAGGGAAGCTTTCTTT	CASIEQTGGREAFF
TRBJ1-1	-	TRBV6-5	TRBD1	TGTGCCAGCAGTAAGGACAGGGAGAACACTGAAGCTTTCTTT	CASSKDRENTEAFF
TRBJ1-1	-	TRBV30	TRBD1	TGTGCCTGGAGGGGGACAGGGGAATATGAAGCTTTCTTT	CAWRGTGEYEAFF
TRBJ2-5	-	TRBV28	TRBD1	TGTGCCAGCAGCGACAGGGGCCACTTGTACTTC	CASSDRGHLYF
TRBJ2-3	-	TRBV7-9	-	TGTGCCAGCAGCTTGGAGGGGGTGAGCACAGATACGCAGTATTTT	CASSLEGVSTDTQYF
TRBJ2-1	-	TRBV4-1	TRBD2	TGCGCCAGCAGCCACCCGACTAGCGGGAGGGCGGGTAATGAGCAGTTCTTC	CASSHPTSGRAGNEQFF
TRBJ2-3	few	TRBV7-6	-	TGTGCCAGCAGCTTAGGTGCCACGGGAGGCACAGATACGCAGTATTTT	CASSLGATGGTDTQYF
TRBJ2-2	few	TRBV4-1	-	TGCGCCAGCAGCCAAGATGGGGGAAGGACCGGGGAGCTGTTTTTT	CASSQDGGRTGELFF
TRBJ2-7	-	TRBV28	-	TGTGCCAGCAGTTTCTACTACGAGCAGTACTTC	CASSFYYEQYF
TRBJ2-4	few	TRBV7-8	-	TGTGCCAGCAGCGGGTCTACTGACGCGGCCAAAAACATTCAGTACTTC	CASSGSTDAAKNIQYF
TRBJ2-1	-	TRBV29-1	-	TGCAGCGTTGATATTCCAGCCTACAATGAGCAGTTCTTC	CSVDIPAYNEQFF
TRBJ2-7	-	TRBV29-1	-	TGCAGCGTTGAGAGAAACTCCTACGAGCAGTACTTC	CSVERNSYEQYF
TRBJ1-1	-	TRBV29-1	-	TGCAGCGTTGTAAGGGGGAACACTGAAGCTTTCTTT	CSVVRGNTEAFF
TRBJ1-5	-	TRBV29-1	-	TGCAGCGTCGCCTCCGAGGGGTCCGGCAATCAGCCCCAGCATTTT	CSVASEGSGNQPQHF
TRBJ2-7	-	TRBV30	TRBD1	TGTGCCTGGAGTATAGTAGACAGGGGCGAGCAGTACTTC	CAWSIVDRGEQYF
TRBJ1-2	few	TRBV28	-	TGTGCCAGCCTCCCGGGGGCGGGTGGCTACACCTTC	CASLPGAGGYTF
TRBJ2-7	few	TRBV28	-	TGTGCCAGCAGCCTGCAGACCGAGCAGTACTTC	CASSLQTEQYF
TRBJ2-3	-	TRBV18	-	TGTGCCAGCTCGCGGAACGCCGGGCAGAACACAGATACGCAGTATTTT	CASSRNAGQNTDTQYF
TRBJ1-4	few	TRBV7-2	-	TGTGCCAGCAGCCCCAGGGGTCTTGATGAAAAACTGTTTTTT	CASSPRGLDEKLFF
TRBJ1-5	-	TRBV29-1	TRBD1	TGCAGCGTCGGACAGGGGACAAGCAATCAGCCCCAGCATTTT	CSVGQGTSNQPQHF
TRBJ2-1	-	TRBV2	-	TGTGCCAGCAGTGACAGGGTCAATGGCAATGAGCAGTTCTTC	CASSDRVNGNEQFF
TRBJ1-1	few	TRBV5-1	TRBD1	TGCGCCAGCAGCCACAGGGGTAAGGGAGCGAACACTGAAGCTTTCTTT	CASSHRGKGANTEAFF
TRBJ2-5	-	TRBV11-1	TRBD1	TGTGCCAGCAGCCCCAAGGACAGGGGTTCGGTTTTAGGAGAGACCCAGTACTTC	CASSPKDRGSVLGETQYF
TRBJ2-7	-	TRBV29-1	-	TGCAGCGTTGAAGGCAGCTCTTTTGGGCAGCAGTACTTC	CSVEGSSFGQQYF
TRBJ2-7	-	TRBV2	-	TGTGCCAGCAGTCCCGATTCAGGGCAGCAGTACTTC	CASSPDSGQQYF
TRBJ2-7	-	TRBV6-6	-	TGTGCCAGCAGTTACTCGAGTCTGCCGGGACTGGAGCAGTACTTC	CASSYSSLPGLEQYF
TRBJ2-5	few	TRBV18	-	TGTGCCAGCTCACCCGGACACCAAGAGACCCAGTACTTC	CASSPGHQETQYF
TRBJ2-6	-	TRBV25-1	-	TGTGCCAGCAGAAGGTCTGGGGCCAACGTCCTGACTTTC	CASRRSGANVLTF
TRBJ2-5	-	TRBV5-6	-	TGTGCCAGCAGCTCCCAGGCTTCGTTGGTTGAGACCCAGTACTTC	CASSSQASLVETQYF
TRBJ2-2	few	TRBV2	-	TGTGCCAGCAGTGAAAGCCCCGCGAACACCGGGGAGCTGTTTTTT	CASSESPANTGELFF
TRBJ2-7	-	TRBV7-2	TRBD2	TGTGCCAGCAGCTTAGGTGGGACTAGCGGCTACGAGCAGTACTTC	CASSLGGTSGYEQYF
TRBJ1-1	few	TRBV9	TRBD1	TGTGCCAGCAGCGCCCAGGACAGGTTGAACACTGAAGCTTTCTTT	CASSAQDRLNTEAFF
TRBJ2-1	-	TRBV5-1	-	TGCGCCAGCAGCTTGGTGGACCAGCTCAATGAGCAGTTCTTC	CASSLVDQLNEQFF
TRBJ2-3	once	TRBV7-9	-	TGTGCCAGCAGCTTAGAGTCTAGCAGCACAGATACGCAGTATTTT	CASSLESSSTDTQYF
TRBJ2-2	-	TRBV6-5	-	TGTGCCAGCAGTTCATACACCGGGGAGCTGTTTTTT	CASSSYTGELFF
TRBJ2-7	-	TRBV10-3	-	TGTGCCAGCAGCTTGGGCAGGAAGGGCGAGCAGTACTTC	CASSLGRKGEQYF
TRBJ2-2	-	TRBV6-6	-	TGTGCCAGCAGGGCAACTAGTAGCTTACGTGTCGGGGAGCTGTTTTTT	CASRATSSLRVGELFF
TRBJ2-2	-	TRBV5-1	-	TGCGCCAGCAGCTTGGCAGCGAACACCGGGGAGCTGTTTTTT	CASSLAANTGELFF
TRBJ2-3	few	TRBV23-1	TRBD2	TGCGCCAGCAGTCAAGGGACTAGCGGGAGTGGTGGCACAGATACGCAGTATTTT	CASSQGTSGSGGTDTQYF
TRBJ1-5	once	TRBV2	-	TGTGCCAGCAGTCTTCGCCTCAATCAGCCCCAGCATTTT	CASSLRLNQPQHF
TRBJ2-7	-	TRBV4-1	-	TGCGCCAGCAGCCAAGATCGTCGGCTCTTACCCTACGAGCAGTACTTC	CASSQDRRLLPYEQYF
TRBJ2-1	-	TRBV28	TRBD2	TGTGCCAGCAGTTCGTGGGAGGGCCTTTCTTATGAGCAGTTCTTC	CASSSWEGLSYEQFF
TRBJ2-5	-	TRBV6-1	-	TGTGCCAGCGGGCTGACAAGGGAGACCCAGTACTTC	CASGLTRETQYF
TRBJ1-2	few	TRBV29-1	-	TGCAGCGCACTCTCGGGGGAGGATGGCTACACCTTC	CSALSGEDGYTF
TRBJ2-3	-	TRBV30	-	TGTGCCTGGAGATCGGGAGCGGAAGATACGCAGTATTTT	CAWRSGAEDTQYF
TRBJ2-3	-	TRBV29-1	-	TGCAGCGTTGCCGAAACCACGGATACGCAGTATTTT	CSVAETTDTQYF